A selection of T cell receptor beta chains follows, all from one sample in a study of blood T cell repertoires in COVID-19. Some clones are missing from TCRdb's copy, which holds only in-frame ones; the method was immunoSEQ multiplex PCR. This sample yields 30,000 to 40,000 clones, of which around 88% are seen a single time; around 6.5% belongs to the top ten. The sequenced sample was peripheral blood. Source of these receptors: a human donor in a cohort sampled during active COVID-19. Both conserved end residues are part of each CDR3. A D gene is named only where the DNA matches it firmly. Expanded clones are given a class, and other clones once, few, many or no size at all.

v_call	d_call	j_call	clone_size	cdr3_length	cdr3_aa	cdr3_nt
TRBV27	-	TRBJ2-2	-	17	CASGSPGDPSNTGELFF	TGTGCCAGCGGGTCCCCGGGGGACCCGTCGAACACCGGGGAGCTGTTTTTT
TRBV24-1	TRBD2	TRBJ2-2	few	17	CATSDPRTSGNTGELFF	TGTGCCACCAGTGATCCACGGACTAGCGGAAACACCGGGGAGCTGTTTTTT
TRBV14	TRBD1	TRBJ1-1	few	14	CASSQWRTGTEAFF	TGTGCCAGCAGCCAATGGAGGACAGGCACTGAAGCTTTCTTT
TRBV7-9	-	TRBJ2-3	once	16	CASSFLGGANTDTQYF	TGTGCCAGCAGCTTCCTAGGGGGAGCCAACACAGATACGCAGTATTTT
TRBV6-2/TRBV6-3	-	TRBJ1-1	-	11	CASSRDFEAFF	TGTGCCAGCAGCCGGGACTTTGAAGCTTTCTTT
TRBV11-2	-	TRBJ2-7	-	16	CASSQSGGLQGYEQYF	TGTGCCAGCAGCCAAAGTGGGGGACTTCAGGGCTACGAGCAGTACTTC
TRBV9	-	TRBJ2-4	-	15	CASSGQGTIKNIQYF	TGTGCCAGCAGCGGGCAGGGGACAATTAAAAACATTCAGTACTTC
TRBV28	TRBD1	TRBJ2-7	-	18	CASSPTPEGQGNGYEQYF	TGTGCCAGCAGTCCAACCCCGGAGGGACAGGGGAACGGCTACGAGCAGTACTTC
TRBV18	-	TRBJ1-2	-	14	CASSPQGLGYGYTF	TGTGCCAGCTCACCACAGGGGCTAGGCTATGGCTACACCTTC
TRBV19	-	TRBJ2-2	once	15	CASNNREQGYGELFF	TGTGCCAGTAACAACCGGGAGCAGGGTTACGGGGAGCTGTTTTTT
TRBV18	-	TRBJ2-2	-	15	CASSPNAPGTGELFF	TGTGCCAGCTCACCTAACGCCCCGGGGACCGGGGAGCTGTTTTTT
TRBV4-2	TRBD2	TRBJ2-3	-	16	CASSEERGPYTDTQYF	TGTGCCAGCAGCGAAGAGCGGGGGCCCTACACAGATACGCAGTATTTT
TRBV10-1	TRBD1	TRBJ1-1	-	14	CASSQAGGGTEAFF	TGCGCCAGCAGCCAAGCAGGGGGTGGCACTGAAGCTTTCTTT
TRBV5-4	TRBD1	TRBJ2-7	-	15	CASSHDRGQTYEQYF	TGTGCCAGCAGTCATGACAGGGGGCAAACCTACGAGCAGTACTTC
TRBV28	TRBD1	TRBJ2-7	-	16	CASSTPGTGGYYEQYF	TGTGCCAGCAGTACGCCGGGGACAGGGGGCTACTACGAGCAGTACTTC
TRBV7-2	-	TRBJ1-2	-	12	CASSPQSYGYTF	TGTGCCAGCAGCCCACAGAGCTATGGCTACACCTTC
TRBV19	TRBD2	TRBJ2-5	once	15	CASSWTSGRQETQYF	TGTGCCAGTAGTTGGACTAGCGGGAGACAAGAGACCCAGTACTTC
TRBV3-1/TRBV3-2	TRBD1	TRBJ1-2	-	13	CASRAGGGYGYTF	TGTGCCAGCAGGGCAGGGGGCGGCTATGGCTACACCTTC
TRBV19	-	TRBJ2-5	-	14	CASSGLTSTETQYF	TGTGCCAGTAGTGGCCTAACTAGTACCGAGACCCAGTACTTC
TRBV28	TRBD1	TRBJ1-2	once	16	CASSLSRQGANYGYTF	TGTGCCAGCAGTTTATCCCGACAGGGAGCTAACTATGGCTACACCTTC
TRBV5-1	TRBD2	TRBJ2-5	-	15	CASSLDGTSQETQYF	TGCGCCAGCAGCTTGGATGGGACTAGCCAAGAGACCCAGTACTTC
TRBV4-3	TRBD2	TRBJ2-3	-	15	CASSQVAGVADTQYF	TGCGCCAGCAGCCAAGTAGCGGGAGTTGCAGATACGCAGTATTTT